This T cell receptor beta chain stems from a study of T cell changes during pregnancy in multiple sclerosis. In germline, CDR1 is SGHRS, CDR2 YFSETQ. This CDR3 contains 13 residues. The ends were cut back, 2 bases at V and 5 bases at J, with 10 bases in the middle. Sequencing used immunoSEQ multiplex PCR; TCRdb keeps in-frame clones, though not all of them. The table lists tens of thousands of clones, about 90% of them singletons, with about 0.8% in the top ten. The chain is built from TRBV5-1 and TRBJ2-5; TRBD1 might be the D (6 bases). The clonotype originates from a female donor with multiple sclerosis, enrolled in a pregnancy study. Specimen: CD4+ T cells from peripheral blood mononuclear cells, collected in the third trimester of pregnancy. CDR3 residues: CASSLTGLETQYF. The CDR3 bases are TGCGCCAGCAGCTTAACAGGGTTGGAGACCCAGTACTTC.